This TCR beta chain was found in a study of OX40 agonist ivuxolimab in advanced cancers. At the level of the study: The patients' treatment was ivuxolimab, an agonistic anti-OX40 (CD134) antibody. Past anti-PD-1, anti-PD-L1 or anti-CTLA-4 therapy was accepted, and roughly 37% had received some. Patients achieving partial responses numbered three: one hepatocellular carcinoma case and two cutaneous melanoma cases.

Of note for this clone: What it binds is unknown.

Study-wide results and caveats: Some nonresponders likewise displayed low normalized T-cell clonal expansion.

Sequencing was performed with immunoSEQ multiplex PCR; in TCRdb, only in-frame clones are kept and a portion is missing. The sample shows over 90,000 clones, about 90% of them seen only once. Germline V gene data show CDR1 as MNHNY and CDR2 as SVGAGI (reference sequence). V gave up 5 bases and J gave up 4 bases, with 11 bases separating them. This CDR3 is built from 13 residues. The chain couples TRBV6-6 to TRBJ1-1; the D is unclear. The sequence derives from an adult with an advanced solid tumor such as melanoma, head and neck, liver or kidney cancer. This specimen consisted of CD4+ or CD8+ T cells sorted from blood, obtained in a trial of the OX40 agonist ivuxolimab. Here the CDR3 reads CASSLGRGTEAFF. DNA for the CDR3: TGTGCCAGCAGTCTCGGACGGGGCACTGAAGCTTTCTTT.